These 16 T cell receptor beta chains originate from one sample sequenced in a study of PD-L1 blockade in urothelial cancer. The method was immunoSEQ multiplex PCR; TCRdb's version includes in-frame clones alone and lacks a portion of them. The sample yields approximately 58,000 clones, over 70% seen once. This specimen consisted of PBMCs, obtained around atezolizumab (anti-PD-L1) treatment. The receptors here all came from a man in his sixties or seventies with urothelial cancer.

This chain connects TRBV6-1 to TRBJ2-3; perhaps TRBD2 as D (7 bases). Germline CDR1 reads MNHNS; CDR2 reads SASEGT. This CDR3 comprises 15 residues. V was pared by 0 bases and J by 2 bases, with 9 bases between. The DNA of the CDR3 is TGTGCCAGCAGTGAAGCGGGGGGGGCCACAGATACGCAGTATTTT. The encoded protein is CASSEAGGATDTQYF.

This chain connects TRBV15 to TRBJ2-4; TRBD2 matches 15 bases. The CDR3 loop spans 18 amino acids. CDR1 LNHNV and CDR2 YYDKDF come from the germline V gene (reference sequence). V trimming: 5 bases; J trimming: 0 bases; junction bases outside the gene matches: 5. The CDR3 region has the DNA TGTGCCACCAGCGGAGGGACTAGCGGGAGGTCAGCCAAAAACATTCAGTACTTC. Its protein product is CATSGGTSGRSAKNIQYF.

This chain connects TRBV28 to TRBJ1-5; D is undetermined. Trimming shortened V by 1 base and J by 4 bases, and 8 bases separated the two germline ends. CDR3 length: 14 amino acids. CDR1 MDHEN and CDR2 SYDVKM come from the germline V gene. CDR3 in amino acids: CASSLSQVNQPQHF. The CDR3 region has the DNA TGTGCCAGCAGTTTATCCCAGGTTAATCAGCCCCAGCATTTT.

The V call is TRBV2, the J call TRBJ2-7, with D tentatively TRBD1 (5 bases). There are 12 residues in the CDR3. V was cut by 5 bases and J by 6 bases, with 11 bases left in between. Germline V gives CDR1 SNHLY, CDR2 FYNNEI. The CDR3 nucleotides read TGTGCCAGCAGTTGGTATAGGGGCGAGCAGTACTTC. It is translated as CASSWYRGEQYF.

V is TRBV18 and J is TRBJ2-3; TRBD2 aligns across 11 bases. Germline trimming cut 6 bases from V and 3 bases from J; bases unmatched to any gene: 2. Germline lookup yields CDR1 KGHSH and CDR2 LQKENI. The CDR3 is 14 amino acids. The DNA for the CDR3 is TGTGCCAGCTCGCTAGCGGGAGGTACAGATACGCAGTATTTT. Its protein product is CASSLAGGTDTQYF.

The chain has TRBV7-9 and TRBJ1-1; TRBD1 is a possible D gene (6 bases). Trimming cost V 2 bases and J 0 bases, with 10 bases left between them. The CDR3 is 15 amino acids. Germline lookup yields CDR1 SEHNR and CDR2 FQNEAQ (reference sequence). This CDR3 is CASSLMGAVNTEAFF. Written as DNA, the CDR3 is TGTGCCAGCAGCTTAATGGGGGCAGTGAACACTGAAGCTTTCTTT.

CDR3 in DNA: TGCGCCAGCAGCTTGGGGACAGGGAACGACGAGCAGTACTTC. It yields the protein CASSLGTGNDEQYF. V usage is TRBV5-1 and J usage is TRBJ2-7, with 8 bases fitting TRBD1. Germline V gene lookup returns CDR1 SGHRS and CDR2 YFSETQ. CDR3 size: 14 residues. With V trimmed by 0 bases and J by 5 bases, 4 bases remained unmatched.

V and J are TRBV4-2 and TRBJ2-1; 13 bases are a match to TRBD2. The CDR3 is 22 residues long. Germline loops: CDR1 LGHNA, CDR2 YNFKEQ. With 4 bases clipped from V and 0 bases from J, the junction kept 18 bases outside the gene matches. The DNA of the CDR3 is TGTGCCAGCAGCCTCCTGCTGGGGTGGGGACTAGCGGGGTCGAGCTCCTACAATGAGCAGTTCTTC. This translates into CASSLLLGWGLAGSSSYNEQFF.

This chain joins TRBV5-1 and TRBJ2-1; 7 bases match TRBD2. The germline gives CDR1 SGHRS, CDR2 YFSETQ. After removal of 0 bases from V and 7 bases from J, the junction contained 4 bases not matched to a gene. There are 14 residues in the CDR3. The CDR3 region is CASSLVRGGNEQFF. CDR3 DNA sequence: TGCGCCAGCAGCTTGGTTCGGGGAGGGAATGAGCAGTTCTTC.

CDR3 sequence reads: CASSAGTGILGTEAFF. Written as DNA, the CDR3 is TGTGCCAGCAGCGCCGGGACAGGGATCCTCGGCACTGAAGCTTTCTTT. The chain recombines TRBV11-2 with TRBJ1-1, with TRBD1 matching 9 bases. Losses at the gene ends were 5 bases for V and 4 bases for J; bases not matched to a gene: 11. The germline CDR1 and CDR2 sequences are SGHAT and FQNNGV. The CDR3 spans 16 residues.

This clone was picked up a small number of times. At one end the junction does not follow the germline gene, possibly because of a read error. The rearrangement links TRBV19 to TRBJ2-1, with a tentative D call TRBD1 (6 bases). The CDR3 covers 16 residues. Germline V gene sequence: CDR1 LNHDA, CDR2 SQIVND (reference sequence). CDR3 sequence reads: CASSIGSQGVGNEQFF. DNA for the CDR3: TGTGCCAGTAGCATAGGATCACAGGGAGTAGGGAATGAGCAGTTCTTC.

V usage is TRBV19 and J usage is TRBJ2-3; TRBD2 matches 11 bases. V dropped 6 bases and J dropped 4; count of bases not matched to a gene: 6. This CDR3 contains 15 residues. The V gene's germline CDR1 is LNHDA and CDR2 SQIVND (reference sequence). CDR3 nucleotides: TGTGCCAGTAGCCCTCTAGCGGGAGGTTCAGATACGCAGTATTTT. As protein: CASSPLAGGSDTQYF.

The chain employs TRBV19 and TRBJ2-1, with a weak D call TRBD2 (6 bases). The germline gives CDR1 LNHDA, CDR2 SQIVND (reference sequence). The CDR3 is made up of 14 amino acids. Trimming took 5 bases from V and 7 from J, leaving 15 bases between them. CDR3: CASSSNLSGNEQFF. DNA of the CDR3: TGTGCCAGTAGTTCGAATCTTAGCGGAAATGAGCAGTTCTTC.

There are a few counts of this clone. The V call is TRBV5-1, the J call TRBJ2-3, with D perhaps TRBD1 (6 bases). The CDR3 loop spans 16 amino acids. Per the germline V gene, CDR1 is SGHRS and CDR2 is YFSETQ. V was shortened by 3 bases and J by 1 base, with 15 bases between the two germline ends. Here the CDR3 reads CASSSSGVVGTDTQYF. Here the CDR3 DNA reads TGCGCCAGCAGCTCCTCAGGGGTCGTTGGCACAGATACGCAGTATTTT. Full variable domain (outside the CDR3, taken from reference TRBV5-1 and TRBJ2-3): KAGVTQTPRYLIKTRGQQVTLSCSPISGHRSVSWYQQTPGQGLQFLFEYFSETQRNKGNFPGRFSGRQFSNSRSEMNVSTLELGDSALYLCASSSSGVVGTDTQYFGPGTRLTVL.

In nucleotides, the CDR3 is TGTGCCAGCAGCTTAGCCAGACCAAGGGGGGGGTACTTC. This gives the protein CASSLARPRGGYF. V and J are TRBV11-3 and TRBJ2-7; weak D call: TRBD2 (7 bases). V was cut by 1 base and J by 12 bases, with 16 bases left in between. The CDR3 is 13 amino acids. The germline V gene encodes CDR1 SGHNT and CDR2 YENEEA.

The chain links TRBV11-2 to TRBJ2-1; TRBD1 aligns across 7 bases. The CDR3 runs 14 residues. V lost 2 bases, J lost 5 bases, and 3 bases stayed unmatched. Germline values: CDR1 SGHAT, CDR2 FQNNGV. The DNA of the CDR3 is TGTGCCAGCAGCTTACGACAGGGTGACAATGAGCAGTTCTTC. The encoded protein is CASSLRQGDNEQFF.